This entry concerns a single TCR beta chain. Its specificity is unknown. Trimming shortened V by 0 bases and J by 6 bases, and 2 bases separated the two germline ends. The length of the CDR3 is 11 residues. Germline V gives CDR1 LGHDT, CDR2 YNNKEL (reference sequence). This record comes from a study of T cell responses to AZD1222 COVID-19 vaccine. Study-wide results and caveats: The CD4 TCRs associated with vaccination extended across spike and predominated at 160-218 and 743-854.

Some clones are missing from TCRdb's copy, which holds only in-frame ones; the method was immunoSEQ multiplex PCR. This table holds roughly 100,000 clones, roughly 87% found once. The source material was peripheral blood, sampled 28 days after the second AZD1222 dose. The V and J genes are TRBV3-1 (or the pseudogene TRBV3-2) and TRBJ1-2; no reliable D call. The TCR sequence derives from an adult who received the AZD1222 COVID-19 vaccine. This CDR3 reads CASSQEDGYTF. The CDR3 nucleotides read TGTGCCAGCAGCCAAGAGGATGGCTACACCTTC.